The 5 T cell receptor beta chains below were found in one sample sequenced in a study of control samples from healthy donors and cancer patients. The table came from immunoSEQ multiplex PCR; TCRdb's copy has only in-frame clones and leaves some out. The repertoire includes about 150,000 clones, 92% of them detected once, and roughly 0.64% sits in the top ten. The sample comprised blood. The receptors were sampled from a woman in her twenties or thirties in good health.

This clone showed up just once. The chain couples TRBV24-1 to TRBJ2-5; D gene ambiguous. Germline CDR1 is KGHDR and CDR2 is SFDVKD. The CDR3 loop spans 12 amino acids. The V and J ends lost 5 bases and 3 bases respectively, with 6 bases between them. The CDR3 sequence: CATSGREETQYF. Here the CDR3 DNA reads TGTGCCACCAGTGGTCGAGAAGAGACCCAGTACTTC.

The chain links TRBV12-3 or TRBV12-4 to TRBJ2-1; D might be TRBD1 (5 bases). V was clipped by 8 bases and J by 3 bases, with 5 bases between them. The CDR3 has 11 amino acids. CDR3 sequence (DNA): TGTGCCAGCCAGGGCTACAATGAGCAGTTCTTC. Amino acids: CASQGYNEQFF.

The gene calls are TRBV4-1 and TRBJ2-3; 16 nucleotides line up with TRBD2. The CDR3 consists of 17 residues. Germline V gene sequence: CDR1 MGHRA, CDR2 YSYEKL. J lost 4 bases, V lost 4 bases, and 5 bases had no gene match. CDR3 residues: CASSPKGTSGRADTQYF. The CDR3 nucleotides are TGCGCCAGCAGCCCCAAGGGGACTAGCGGGAGGGCAGATACGCAGTATTTT.

The chain uses TRBV24-1 and TRBJ2-3; 7 bases line up with TRBD1. With 4 bases clipped from V and 2 bases from J, the junction kept 8 bases outside the gene matches. In germline, CDR1 is KGHDR, CDR2 SFDVKD. The CDR3 is made up of 16 amino acids. CDR3 coding DNA: TGTGCCACCAGTGACCGAATACAGGGGTACACAGATACGCAGTATTTT. Amino acids: CATSDRIQGYTDTQYF.

This chain uses TRBV28 with TRBJ1-2, with TRBD1 matching over 8 bases. Germline loops: CDR1 MDHEN, CDR2 SYDVKM. Trimming took 7 bases from V and 0 from J; bases not matched to a gene: 13. This CDR3 is 17 amino acids long. The CDR3: CASTSAGTGLTNYGYTF. The DNA of the CDR3 is TGTGCCAGCACCTCAGCCGGGACAGGACTTACTAACTATGGCTACACCTTC.